This is a list of T cell receptor beta chains from one sample in a study of T cells after yellow fever vaccination. TCRdb called the 5' RACE reads again in MiXCR, with one record for every CDR3 protein. The sample holds around 500,000 distinct CDR3 sequences, roughly a fifth seen once. Sequenced material: PBMCs, taken about 21 days after the first yellow fever vaccination. The receptors stem from a man between 18 and 29 years old who received the YFV17D yellow fever vaccine. CDR3s include the opening cysteine and the closing phenylalanine or tryptophan. The D gene is left open where the match is weak. The size of a clone is reported for some rows only, either as once, few or many, or as a class for expanded clones.

TRBJ2-7 | few | TRBV4-2 | TRBD1 | CASSQGDRGVEYEQYF | TGTGCCAGCAGCCAAGGGGACAGGGGGGTGGAATACGAGCAGTACTTC
TRBJ2-3 | few | TRBV12-3/TRBV12-4 | NA | CASSLYSSGGTQSTDTQYF | TGTGCCAGCAGTTTATATAGTAGTGGGGGGACCCAGAGCACAGATACGCAGTATTTT
TRBJ2-7 | few | TRBV5-1 | TRBD2 | CASSLGRRGDEQYF | TGCGCCAGCAGCTTGGGTCGGCGGGGGGACGAGCAGTACTTC
TRBJ2-1 | many | TRBV7-2 | NA | CASSLEYLAYNEQFF | TGTGCCAGCAGCTTAGAGTATCTAGCCTACAATGAGCAGTTCTTC
TRBJ1-1 | few | TRBV12-3/TRBV12-4 | NA | CASSLREMNTEAFF | TGTGCCAGCAGTTTAAGGGAAATGAACACTGAAGCTTTCTTT
TRBJ2-1 | NA | TRBV12-3/TRBV12-4 | TRBD2 | CASSLGPGGAYNEQFF | TGTGCCAGCAGTTTGGGCCCGGGGGGGGCGTACAATGAGCAGTTCTTC
TRBJ1-4 | NA | TRBV15 | NA | CATSSGGEDEKLFF | TGTGCCACCAGCAGCGGGGGGGAAGATGAAAAACTGTTTTTT
TRBJ1-2 | NA | TRBV5-1 | NA | CASSLRTPGHYGYTF | TGCGCCAGCAGCTTAAGGACCCCCGGCCACTATGGCTACACCTTC
TRBJ2-7 | few | TRBV6-1 | TRBD1 | CASRTGTVSSYEQYF | TGTGCCAGCAGAACCGGGACAGTCAGCTCCTACGAGCAGTACTTC
TRBJ1-5 | NA | TRBV2 | NA | CAGGGGANQPQHF | TGTGCCGGAGGTGGGGGGGCAAATCAGCCCCAGCATTTT
TRBJ1-4 | few | TRBV5-4 | NA | CASSNNRATNEKLFF | TGTGCCAGCAGCAACAACCGCGCAACTAATGAAAAACTGTTTTTT
TRBJ1-1 | NA | TRBV27 | NA | CASRPQGGGTEAFF | TGTGCCAGCAGACCCCAGGGAGGAGGGACTGAAGCTTTCTTT
TRBJ2-7 | NA | TRBV6-1 | TRBD1 | CASSPITGVLSEQYF | TGTGCCAGCAGTCCGATAACAGGGGTTTTAAGCGAGCAGTACTTC
TRBJ2-3 | NA | TRBV5-4 | TRBD2 | CASSAKTSGGTDTQYF | TGTGCCAGCAGCGCAAAGACTAGCGGGGGAACAGATACGCAGTATTTT